Here is one T cell receptor beta chain with its context. Its antigen is currently unknown. These data are taken from a study of cytomegalovirus exposure and HLA in healthy donors. The donors were part of the validation cohort, which consisted of over a hundred subjects and was separate from the first cohort of 666 subjects. Findings and limits, study-wide: According to reports, the classifier identified cytomegalovirus status with high specificity and sensitivity. According to the study, 160 or so TCR beta chains were cytomegalovirus-associated.

Trimming stripped 3 bases from V and 2 bases from J, with 17 bases between. This CDR3 is 16 amino acids long. The germline CDR1 and CDR2 sequences are SGHDT and YYEEEE. Generated by immunoSEQ multiplex PCR, the TCRdb table keeps only in-frame clones and is missing some. Of roughly 150,000 clones detected, 95% to 97% appear once; the ten largest clones hold about 0.89%. The receptor's source is a young woman in good health and CMV-seronegative. The chain links TRBV5-6 to TRBJ1-1, with D unresolved. Sequenced: PBMCs. The CDR3 DNA is TGTGCCAGCAGCTCCACACCTTATAACATAAACACTGAAGCTTTCTTT. Amino acids: CASSSTPYNINTEAFF.